Presented here are 30 T cell receptor beta chains from one specimen sequenced in a study of T cells in Graves' hyperthyroidism and ophthalmopathy. The source material, RNA transcripts, was used to amplify TCR beta CDR3 regions. In the first-round RT-PCR of the TCR CDR3, the HTBI primer set was used. From the multiplex PCR reads, TCRdb called clonotypes with MiXCR, one entry per CDR3 protein. The table includes about 580,000 distinct CDR3 sequences, 14% detected once. Sequenced input: blood. Source of these receptors: a woman in her 30s with Graves' hyperthyroidism that later progressed to Graves' ophthalmopathy.

The rearrangement uses TRBV5-1 and TRBJ1-1; tentatively, D is TRBD1 (5 bases). CDR3 length equals 13 residues. The germline V gene has CDR1 SGHRS and CDR2 YFSETQ. Trimming shortened V by 4 bases and J by 11 bases, and 18 bases separated the two germline ends. The CDR3 coding sequence is TGCGCCAGCAGCGGGGGGACTTCCCAGAGGGCTTTCTTT. Its translation is CASSGGTSQRAFF.

This clonotype was recorded many times. The V call is TRBV12-5, the J call TRBJ2-2; no reliable D call. V was cut by 0 bases and J by 5 bases, with 4 bases left in between. The CDR3 is 13 amino acids. The germline gives CDR1 LGHNT, CDR2 FRNRAP. The CDR3 sequence: CASGLVETGELFF. As DNA, the CDR3 is TGTGCTAGTGGTTTGGTTGAAACCGGGGAGCTGTTTTTT.

At least ten counts were recorded for this clonotype. The chain couples TRBV6-5 to TRBJ2-7, with 9 bases identical to TRBD1. Germline CDR1 and CDR2: MNHEY and SVGAGI. Losses at the gene ends were 0 bases for V and 2 bases for J; bases not matched to a gene: 8. There are 17 residues in the CDR3. The CDR3 protein is CASSYSGPGQGPYEQYF. The CDR3 nucleotides are TGTGCCAGCAGTTACTCGGGTCCGGGACAGGGACCCTACGAGCAGTACTTC.

This chain joins TRBV12-3 or TRBV12-4 and TRBJ2-7; 8 nucleotides match TRBD1. V shed 5 bases, J shed 6 bases, and the junction held 9 bases outside the gene matches. There are 14 residues in the CDR3. Written as DNA, the CDR3 is TGTGCCAGCAGTCCCAGGGGGCCCATTCCCGAGCAGTACTTC. Its protein is CASSPRGPIPEQYF.

This clonotype was recorded at least ten times. This rearrangement joins TRBV6-1 to TRBJ2-2; 7 bases align to TRBD2. CDR1 and CDR2 from the germline V gene are MNHNS and SASEGT. The CDR3 spans 14 residues. V dropped 9 bases and J dropped 0; count of bases not matched to a gene: 4. The CDR3 DNA reads as TGTGCCAGTCCGGGACTACCGAACACCGGGGAGCTGTTTTTT. It specifies CASPGLPNTGELFF.

This clonotype appeared once. The chain is built from TRBV6-1 and TRBJ2-2; no reliable D call. Germline CDR1 MNHNS, CDR2 SASEGT. The V gene lost 0 bases and the J gene lost 6 bases, with 8 bases spanning the gap. The CDR3 contains 14 residues. DNA for the CDR3: TGTGCCAGCAGTGAAGCATTAGTCCCCGGGGAGCTGTTTTTT. This translates into CASSEALVPGELFF.

In this sample, this clonotype turned up a few times. The chain is built from TRBV6-2 or TRBV6-3 and TRBJ2-7, with 9 bases matching TRBD2. The CDR3 loop spans 16 amino acids. From germline, CDR1 is MNHEY and CDR2 SVGEGT. V lost 4 bases, J lost 0 bases, and 7 bases stayed unmatched. CDR3 loop: CASSSQGSGSSYEQYF. Here the CDR3 DNA reads TGTGCCAGCAGTTCTCAGGGTAGCGGGAGCTCCTACGAGCAGTACTTC.

This clonotype showed up many times. V and J are TRBV27 and TRBJ2-3, with D unclear. The V end was cut by 6 bases, the J end by 6 bases, with 13 bases between. This CDR3 has 13 amino acids. Germline CDR1 is MNHEY and CDR2 is SMNVEV (reference sequence). The CDR3 sequence is CASRMDRPDTQYF. The CDR3 DNA follows: TGTGCCAGCAGAATGGACCGCCCGGATACGCAGTATTTT.

Many counts were recorded for this clonotype. The chain is built from TRBV2 and TRBJ2-1, with 9 positions matching TRBD2. The V segment lost 0 bases and the J segment 5 bases; nucleotides outside the gene matches: 5. CDR1 SNHLY and CDR2 FYNNEI come from the germline V gene. The CDR3 has 16 amino acids. The DNA of the CDR3 is TGTGCCAGCAGTGAAGCAAGGCGGGAGGGAGACAATGAGCAGTTCTTC. This translates into CASSEARREGDNEQFF.

This clonotype was seen repeatedly, ten times or more. J is TRBJ1-1 and V is TRBV20-1; D is unclear. From germline, CDR1 is DFQATT and CDR2 SNEGSKA (reference sequence). The CDR3 loop spans 14 amino acids. With 6 bases removed from V and 1 base from J, the gap between germline ends came to 15 bases. The CDR3 reads CSAWGDGTNTEAFF. The CDR3, as DNA: TGCAGTGCCTGGGGAGATGGTACGAACACTGAAGCTTTCTTT.

On this clonotype itself: Since a much larger clone is just one base distant, this may be a read error. The rearrangement joins TRBV5-1 to TRBJ2-1; TRBD2 is a possible D gene (6 bases). In germline, CDR1 is SGHRS, CDR2 YFSETQ. The CDR3 is 14 residues long. For the CDR3, the DNA is TGCGCCAGCGGCTTGACGGGACTTAACAATGAGCAGTTCTTC. Translating gives CASGLTGLNNEQFF. The entire variable domain, with the rest obtained from reference TRBV5-1 and TRBJ2-1, is as follows: KAGVTQTPRYLIKTRGQQVTLSCSPISGHRSVSWYQQTPGQGLQFLFEYFSETQRNKGNFPGRFSGRQFSNSRSEMNVSTLELGDSALYLCASGLTGLNNEQFFGPGTRLTVL.

This clonotype was detected ten times or more. The chain combines TRBV30 with TRBJ2-3, with D perhaps TRBD1 (6 bases). The V gene's germline CDR1 is GTSNPN and CDR2 SVGIG (reference sequence). The V end was cut by 3 bases, the J end by 1 base, with 11 bases between. The CDR3 contains 14 residues. The CDR3 sequence: CAWSSQGRTDTQYF. CDR3 coding DNA: TGTGCCTGGAGCTCCCAGGGGCGCACAGATACGCAGTATTTT.

The V call is TRBV5-4, the J call TRBJ2-7, with D possibly being TRBD2 (5 bases). Per the germline V gene, CDR1 is SGHNT and CDR2 is YYREEE (reference sequence). CDR3 size: 15 residues. V lost 2 bases to trimming and J lost 2 bases, with 14 bases between them. The CDR3 nucleotides read TGTGCCAGCAGCTTACAACCGGGGTCCACCTACGAGCAGTACTTC. Translating gives CASSLQPGSTYEQYF.

This clonotype occurred a few times. The gene calls are TRBV4-3 and TRBJ2-1, with D perhaps given as TRBD1 or TRBD2 (5 bases each). V lost 3 bases, J lost 10 bases, and 7 bases lay in between. The germline CDR1 and CDR2 sequences are LGHNA and YSLEER. This CDR3 has 11 amino acids. The CDR3 reads CASSQGPEQFF. CDR3 DNA: TGCGCCAGCAGCCAGGGACCGGAGCAGTTCTTC.

This clonotype has at least ten counts. The V and J genes are TRBV28 and TRBJ1-5; 7 positions match TRBD1. The ends lost 2 bases at V and 6 bases at J; junction bases unmatched: 13. Germline assignment: CDR1 MDHEN and CDR2 SYDVKM. The CDR3 consists of 17 residues. The CDR3 loop reads CASSLDPPRGEIQPQHF. CDR3 nucleotide sequence: TGTGCCAGCAGTTTAGACCCACCCAGGGGGGAGATTCAGCCCCAGCATTTT.

The chain has TRBV28 and TRBJ1-1; 9 positions match TRBD1. The CDR3 loop spans 15 amino acids. Germline V CDR1 and CDR2: MDHEN, SYDVKM. With V trimmed by 3 bases and J by 8 bases, 10 bases remained unmatched. CDR3 in DNA: TGTGCCAGCAGTTTGTCGGCGCGGGACAGGGTCGAAGCTTTCTTT. Translation: CASSLSARDRVEAFF.

This clonotype came up a few times. This chain links TRBV10-3 with TRBJ2-7; weak D call: TRBD2 (6 bases). CDR3 length: 14 residues. V lost 7 bases and J lost 11, with 24 bases in between. The germline gives CDR1 ENHRY, CDR2 SYGVKD. The CDR3, as DNA: TGTGCCATCACCCCGGGGGTTGGGGTGGGGAAGAAGTACTTC. The encoded protein is CAITPGVGVGKKYF.

In its sample, this clonotype was seen many times. V gene TRBV7-8 combines with J gene TRBJ2-5, with TRBD2 matching 12 bases. The trim removed 2 bases at V and 3 bases at J, leaving 1 base unmatched. In germline, CDR1 is SGHVS, CDR2 FQNEAQ. The length of the CDR3 is 15 residues. CDR3 in DNA: TGTGCCAGCAGCTTAAGACTAGCGGGAGAAGAGACCCAGTACTTC. The encoded protein is CASSLRLAGEETQYF. The full variable domain, rest sourced from reference TRBV7-8 and TRBJ2-5, is GAGVSQSPRYKVAKRGQDVALRCDPISGHVSLFWYQQALGQGPEFLTYFQNEAQLDKSGLPSDRFFAERPEGSVSTLKIQRTQQEDSAVYLCASSLRLAGEETQYFGPGTRLLVL.

This clonotype was observed a handful of times. V is TRBV12-3 or TRBV12-4 and J is TRBJ2-7, with 8 bases identical to TRBD1. The CDR3 spans 16 residues. Germline trimming cut 3 bases from V and 6 bases from J; bases unmatched to any gene: 13. The CDR3 protein is CASSFRHGRGPVEQYF. DNA of the CDR3: TGTGCCAGCAGTTTCCGTCACGGCAGGGGGCCGGTCGAGCAGTACTTC.

This clonotype was picked up many times. V gene TRBV6-1 combines with J gene TRBJ1-4; D call uncertain. This CDR3 has 14 amino acids. Germline values: CDR1 MNHNS, CDR2 SASEGT. The V end was cut by 10 bases, the J end by 4 bases, with 16 bases between. The CDR3 nucleotides read TGTGCCATCGCCTCTGGAAACGATAATGAAAAACTGTTTTTT. Amino acid sequence: CAIASGNDNEKLFF.

This clonotype appeared many times. The J gene is TRBJ2-7, the V gene TRBV5-1; D gene uncertain. Germline V gene sequence: CDR1 SGHRS, CDR2 YFSETQ. The CDR3 covers 14 residues. The V and J ends lost 2 bases and 2 bases respectively, with 11 bases between them. CDR3 loop: CASSFGRSTYEQYF. CDR3 coding DNA: TGCGCCAGCAGCTTTGGGCGGAGTACCTACGAGCAGTACTTC.

This clonotype was counted ten times or more. V usage is TRBV4-2 and J usage is TRBJ2-5, with unresolved D. Germline lookup yields CDR1 LGHNA and CDR2 YNFKEQ. The V end lost 1 base, the J end lost 2 bases, and 5 bases lay between the germline ends. The CDR3 has 13 residues. CDR3 region: CASSQAAQETQYF. In DNA, the CDR3 is TGTGCCAGCAGCCAAGCCGCTCAAGAGACCCAGTACTTC.

This clonotype was seen ten or more times. V and J are TRBV19 and TRBJ2-1; 8 bases are a match to TRBD2. The CDR3 sequence is 17 residues long. Losses at the gene ends were 4 bases for V and 2 bases for J; bases not matched to a gene: 10. CDR1 LNHDA and CDR2 SQIVND come from the germline V gene (reference sequence). Here the CDR3 reads CASSKIMERGPYNEQFF. CDR3 DNA: TGTGCCAGTAGTAAGATTATGGAGCGGGGGCCCTACAATGAGCAGTTCTTC.

In this sample, this clonotype turned up many times. The chain employs TRBV6-6 and TRBJ2-3, with D possibly matching TRBD2 (5 bases). Trimming stripped 2 bases from V and 6 bases from J, with 18 bases between. CDR1 is MNHNY and CDR2 is SVGAGI in the germline V gene (reference sequence). The CDR3 length is 16 residues. CDR3 protein: CASSYVGEYLPDTQYF. In DNA, the CDR3 is TGTGCCAGCAGTTACGTCGGGGAGTACCTCCCGGATACGCAGTATTTT.

At least ten counts were recorded for this clonotype. This chain connects TRBV9 to TRBJ2-1; 13 bases align to TRBD2. Germline values: CDR1 SGDLS, CDR2 YYNGEE. The CDR3 runs 20 residues. The J segment lost 1 base and the V segment lost 0 bases, leaving 10 bases of the junction unmatched. This chain's CDR3 is CASSVEWTSGSPGSYNEQFF. The CDR3 nucleotides read TGTGCCAGCAGCGTAGAGTGGACTAGCGGGAGCCCCGGGTCCTACAATGAGCAGTTCTTC.

Ten or more counts support this clonotype. The chain uses TRBV19 and TRBJ2-6; no definite D call. Germline-derived CDR1 and CDR2 are LNHDA and SQIVND (reference sequence). This CDR3 comprises 13 residues. V dropped 5 bases and J dropped 4 bases, with 6 bases sitting between them. CDR3 nucleotide sequence: TGTGCCAGTAGTGTGAGCGGGGCCAACGTCCTGACTTTC. Translation gives CASSVSGANVLTF.

This clonotype was observed a few times. A read error is possible here, since a much larger clone lies one base away. This chain links TRBV11-2 with TRBJ1-1; a possible D gene is TRBD1 (5 bases). Germline-derived CDR1 and CDR2 are SGHAT and FQNNGV. The V gene lost 1 base and the J gene lost 2 bases, with 11 bases spanning the gap. The CDR3 totals 15 residues. In DNA form, the CDR3 reads TGTGCCAGCAGCTTAGGGACAAGGGACAACACTGAAGCTTTCTTT. It encodes CASSLGTRDNTEAFF.

Ten or more counts support this clonotype. The chain couples TRBV10-2 to TRBJ2-7; the D call may be TRBD1 or TRBD2 (5 bases each). The CDR3 is made up of 14 amino acids. CDR1 is WSHSY, CDR2 SAAADI, per germline. V was clipped by 7 bases and J by 2 bases, with 15 bases between them. Here the CDR3 DNA reads TGCGCCAGCACCCCACTGAGGGGAACCTACGAGCAGTACTTC. This sequence encodes CASTPLRGTYEQYF.

In its sample, this clonotype was seen many times. This chain joins TRBV20-1 and TRBJ1-2; 8 nucleotides agree with TRBD1. Germline V CDR1 and CDR2: DFQATT, SNEGSKA (reference sequence). The CDR3 covers 12 residues. The J segment lost 7 bases and the V segment lost 3 bases, leaving 4 bases of the junction unmatched. The CDR3 reads CSASRQGAGYTF. The CDR3 DNA is TGCAGTGCTAGTAGGCAGGGGGCTGGCTACACCTTC.

This clonotype was picked up many times. J is TRBJ2-2 and V is TRBV13, with 11 bases lining up with TRBD1. Germline V gene data show CDR1 as PRHDT and CDR2 as FYEKMQ (reference sequence). Unmatched junction bases numbered 1, after V lost 4 bases and J lost 6 bases. The length of the CDR3 is 14 residues. CDR3 in DNA: TGTGCCAGCAGCTCGGGACAGGGGGCCGGGGAGCTGTTTTTT. It codes for CASSSGQGAGELFF.